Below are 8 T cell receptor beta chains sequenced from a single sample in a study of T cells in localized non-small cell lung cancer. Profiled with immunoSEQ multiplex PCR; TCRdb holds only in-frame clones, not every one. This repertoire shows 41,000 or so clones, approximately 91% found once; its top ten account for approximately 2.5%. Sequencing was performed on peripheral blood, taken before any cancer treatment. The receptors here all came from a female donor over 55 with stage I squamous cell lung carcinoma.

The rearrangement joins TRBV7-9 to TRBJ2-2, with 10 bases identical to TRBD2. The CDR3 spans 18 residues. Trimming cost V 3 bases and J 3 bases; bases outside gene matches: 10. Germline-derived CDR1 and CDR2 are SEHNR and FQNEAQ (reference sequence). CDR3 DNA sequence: TGTGCCAGCAGCTTCTTAGCGGGAGGCCCCGGGGACACCGGGGAGCTGTTTTTT. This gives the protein CASSFLAGGPGDTGELFF.

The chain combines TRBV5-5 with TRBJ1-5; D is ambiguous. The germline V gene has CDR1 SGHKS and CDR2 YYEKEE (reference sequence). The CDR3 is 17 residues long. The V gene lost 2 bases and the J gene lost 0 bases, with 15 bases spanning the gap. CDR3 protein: CASSFRGETNSNQPQHF. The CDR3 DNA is TGTGCCAGCAGCTTTCGCGGAGAAACTAATAGCAATCAGCCCCAGCATTTT.

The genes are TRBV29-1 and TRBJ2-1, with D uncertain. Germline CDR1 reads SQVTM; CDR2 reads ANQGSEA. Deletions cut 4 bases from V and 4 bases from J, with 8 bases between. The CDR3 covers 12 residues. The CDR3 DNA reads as TGCAGCGTTGGCGACGGATACAATGAGCAGTTCTTC. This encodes CSVGDGYNEQFF.

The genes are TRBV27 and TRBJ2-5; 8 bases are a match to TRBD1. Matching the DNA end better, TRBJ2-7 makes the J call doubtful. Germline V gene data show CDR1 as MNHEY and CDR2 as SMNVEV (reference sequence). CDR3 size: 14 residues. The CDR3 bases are TGTGCCAGTTGGGGACAGGCTAGCTCCTACGAGCAGTACTTC. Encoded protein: CASWGQASSYEQYF.

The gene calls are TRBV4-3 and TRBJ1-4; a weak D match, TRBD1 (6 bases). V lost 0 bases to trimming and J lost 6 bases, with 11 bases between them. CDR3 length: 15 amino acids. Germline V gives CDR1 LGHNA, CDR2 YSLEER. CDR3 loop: CASSQDGQPDEKLFF. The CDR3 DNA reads TGCGCCAGCAGCCAAGATGGACAGCCCGATGAAAAACTGTTTTTT.

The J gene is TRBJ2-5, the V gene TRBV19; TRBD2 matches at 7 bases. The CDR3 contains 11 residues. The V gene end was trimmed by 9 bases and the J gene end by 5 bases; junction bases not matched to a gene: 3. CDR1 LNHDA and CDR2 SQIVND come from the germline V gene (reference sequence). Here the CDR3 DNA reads TGTGCCAGCGGGCGGGGGGAGACCCAGTACTTC. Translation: CASGRGETQYF.

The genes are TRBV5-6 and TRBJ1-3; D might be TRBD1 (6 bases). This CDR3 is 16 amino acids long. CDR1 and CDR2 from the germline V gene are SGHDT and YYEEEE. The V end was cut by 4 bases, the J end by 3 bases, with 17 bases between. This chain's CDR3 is CASSTWQGLGGNTIYF. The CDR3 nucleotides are TGTGCCAGCAGCACTTGGCAGGGGCTGGGTGGAAACACCATATATTTT.

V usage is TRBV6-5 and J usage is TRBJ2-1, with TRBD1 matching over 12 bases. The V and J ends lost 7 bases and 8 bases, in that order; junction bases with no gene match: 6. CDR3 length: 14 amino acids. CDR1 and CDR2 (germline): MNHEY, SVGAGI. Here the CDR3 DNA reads TGTGCCAGCACCCGGGACAGGGGGCAATATGAGCAGTTCTTC. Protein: CASTRDRGQYEQFF.